The 8 T cell receptor beta chains presented below share a single source sample, sequenced in a study of OX40 agonist ivuxolimab in advanced cancers. Clones were read by immunoSEQ multiplex PCR, and TCRdb kept only the in-frame ones, dropping some. The table lists 68,000 or so clones, approximately 80% of them singletons, with 1.4% in the top ten. Sequences were derived from CD4+ or CD8+ T cells sorted from blood, sampled in a trial of the OX40 agonist ivuxolimab. These receptors all stem from an adult with an advanced solid tumor such as melanoma, head and neck, liver or kidney cancer.

This sequence joins TRBV27 and TRBJ2-3, with 8 bases lining up with TRBD1. The CDR3 is 15 residues long. Trimming cost V 4 bases and J 3 bases; bases outside gene matches: 6. Germline-derived CDR1 and CDR2 are MNHEY and SMNVEV (reference sequence). The CDR3 DNA reads TGTGCCAGCAGTTCGTGGGACAGGTTAACAGATACGCAGTATTTT. This sequence encodes CASSSWDRLTDTQYF.

V usage is TRBV30 and J usage is TRBJ2-2; D remains unclear. The CDR3 has 17 amino acids. Trimming pared 1 base from V and 3 bases from J, leaving 18 bases between. Per the germline V gene, CDR1 is GTSNPN and CDR2 is SVGIG (reference sequence). The chain's CDR3 is CAWSGETTRSHTGELFF. The DNA for the CDR3 is TGTGCCTGGAGTGGGGAAACAACGAGAAGCCACACCGGGGAGCTGTTTTTT.

The chain carries TRBV2 and TRBJ1-1; D gene unclear. The CDR3 has 15 residues. The germline V gene has CDR1 SNHLY and CDR2 FYNNEI. V gave up 6 bases and J gave up 3 bases, with 17 bases separating them. The CDR3 nucleotides read TGTGCCAGCAGAGATTCTACCCTACGGGACACTGAAGCTTTCTTT. Protein: CASRDSTLRDTEAFF. Drawing the rest from reference TRBV2 and TRBJ1-1, the complete variable domain is EPEVTQTPSHQVTQMGQEVILRCVPISNHLYFYWYRQILGQKVEFLVSFYNNEISEKSEIFDDQFSVERPDGSNFTLKIRSTKLEDSAMYFCASRDSTLRDTEAFFGQGTRLTVV.

This clone was seen a few times. The V call is TRBV2, the J call TRBJ2-1; D may be TRBD2 (7 bases). The V gene lost 7 bases and the J gene lost 6 bases, with 16 bases spanning the gap. Germline V lookup: CDR1 SNHLY, CDR2 FYNNEI. The CDR3 covers 14 residues. The CDR3 reads CASTLRGAGNEQFF. For the CDR3, the DNA is TGTGCCAGCACCCTTCGGGGGGCTGGCAATGAGCAGTTCTTC.

This clone has only one observation. V is TRBV4-1 and J is TRBJ1-2; D possibly corresponds to TRBD1 (5 bases). Germline V gives CDR1 MGHRA, CDR2 YSYEKL. The CDR3 loop spans 15 amino acids. The V and J ends lost 0 bases and 5 bases respectively, with 13 bases between them. The CDR3 nucleotides are TGCGCCAGCAGCCAAGATCTGGGGGTTCGGTATGGCTACACCTTC. The encoded protein is CASSQDLGVRYGYTF.

For this clone: The sample has other DNA sequences that encode this CDR3 too. V usage is TRBV6-5 and J usage is TRBJ2-7; tentatively, D is TRBD2 (6 bases). V was trimmed by 6 bases and J by 4 bases, leaving 19 bases between them. The CDR3 runs to 15 residues. Germline CDR1 and CDR2: MNHEY and SVGAGI. The CDR3 DNA follows: TGTGCCAGCAGCTCCCCTAGGAGGGCCGGATACGAGCAGTACTTC. Amino acid sequence: CASSSPRRAGYEQYF.

The chain couples TRBV5-1 to TRBJ2-1, with TRBD1 matching 9 bases. The ends lost 0 bases at V and 7 bases at J; junction bases unmatched: 5. CDR3 length: 15 amino acids. CDR1 SGHRS and CDR2 YFSETQ come from the germline V gene. This CDR3 reads CASSLVGDRGNEQFF. The CDR3 nucleotides are TGCGCCAGCAGCTTGGTGGGAGACAGGGGGAATGAGCAGTTCTTC.

V is TRBV15 and J is TRBJ2-7; a weak D match, TRBD2 (6 bases). The CDR3 contains 14 residues. Germline CDR1 LNHNV, CDR2 YYDKDF (reference sequence). The germline V and J ends were trimmed by 0 bases and 4 bases, with 10 bases remaining between them. Written as DNA, the CDR3 is TGTGCCACCAGCAGAGATCTGGAGGGGTACGAGCAGTACTTC. This gives the protein CATSRDLEGYEQYF.